What follows are 18 T cell receptor beta chains derived from one specimen sequenced in a study of Graves' ophthalmopathy and Graves' hyperthyroidism. Using RNA transcripts, the TCR beta CDR3 regions were amplified. First-round RT-PCR with HTBI primers preceded a second-round multiplex PCR. TCRdb re-derived calls from the multiplex PCR reads in MiXCR, one entry per CDR3 protein. The table includes hundreds of thousands of distinct CDR3 sequences, roughly 21% detected once. The sample taken for sequencing was peripheral blood. Every receptor here comes from a woman between 18 and 29 years old with stable Graves' hyperthyroidism.

This clonotype was detected ten times or more. V is TRBV7-2 and J is TRBJ2-7, with TRBD1 as a possible D gene (6 bases). The CDR3 spans 13 residues. Trimming stripped 10 bases from V and 2 bases from J, with 15 bases between. Germline V gene sequence: CDR1 SGHTA, CDR2 FQGNSA. This CDR3 reads CATTPEGAYEQYF. The CDR3 DNA reads as TGTGCCACCACTCCCGAGGGGGCCTACGAGCAGTACTTC.

This clonotype was seen a handful of times. The chain links TRBV6-1 to TRBJ2-7; 8 bases match TRBD2. The CDR3 runs 15 residues. Trimming removed 7 bases from V and 6 bases from J; junction bases left unmatched: 14. The germline V gene has CDR1 MNHNS and CDR2 SASEGT. The chain's CDR3 is CASTNFGTRAPEQYF. CDR3 sequence (DNA): TGTGCCAGCACGAATTTCGGGACTAGGGCGCCCGAGCAGTACTTC.

The V call is TRBV3-1, the J call TRBJ2-2, with a weak D call TRBD2 (7 bases). CDR1 and CDR2 from the germline V gene are LGHDT and YNNKEL (reference sequence). The CDR3 covers 17 residues. V was clipped by 4 bases and J by 5 bases, with 20 bases between them. The CDR3 DNA is TGTGCCAGCAGCCCCCTCGGGGGGCGAGAGGGAACCGGGGAGCTGTTTTTT. Amino acids: CASSPLGGREGTGELFF.

This clonotype was seen a few times. The chain is built from TRBV9 and TRBJ1-5; no clear D gene. This CDR3 spans 15 amino acids. The V end was cut by 3 bases, the J end by 3 bases, with 13 bases between. The germline V gene has CDR1 SGDLS and CDR2 YYNGEE. CDR3 nucleotides: TGTGCCAGCAGCGAGGGAGGCCGAGCCAATCAGCCCCAGCATTTT. Translated, it gives CASSEGGRANQPQHF.

This clonotype was found a few times. The chain employs TRBV2 and TRBJ2-5, with D possibly matching TRBD2 (7 bases). Trimming took 3 bases from V and 0 from J, leaving 14 bases between them. CDR3 size: 16 residues. The germline V gene has CDR1 SNHLY and CDR2 FYNNEI. Here the CDR3 DNA reads TGTGCCAGCAGTGATTTTGGCGGGGGCTACCAAGAGACCCAGTACTTC. It translates to CASSDFGGGYQETQYF.

There are many counts of this clonotype. J is TRBJ1-5 and V is TRBV5-5; D unclear. In germline, CDR1 is SGHKS, CDR2 YYEKEE (reference sequence). CDR3 length: 15 residues. V shed 0 bases and J shed 4 bases, with 11 bases lying between them. The CDR3 here is CASSLAPGTNQPQHF. The CDR3 DNA follows: TGTGCCAGCAGCTTGGCACCAGGCACTAATCAGCCCCAGCATTTT.

The table lists this clonotype with a few counts. The CDR3 here is CAISETIGGYGYTF. CDR3 nucleotide sequence: TGTGCCATCAGTGAAACTATTGGGGGCTATGGCTACACCTTC. The chain couples TRBV10-3 to TRBJ1-2; D might be TRBD1 (5 bases). CDR1 and CDR2 (germline): ENHRY, SYGVKD. The V end was cut by 3 bases, the J end by 4 bases, with 12 bases between. The CDR3 is made up of 14 amino acids.

This chain joins TRBV19 and TRBJ1-1; 7 nucleotides match TRBD1. This CDR3 comprises 15 residues. V lost 4 bases, J lost 5 bases, and 10 bases stayed unmatched. Germline V CDR1 and CDR2: LNHDA, SQIVND (reference sequence). This CDR3 is CASSRTTGMRTEAFF. The CDR3 bases are TGTGCCAGTAGTAGAACGACAGGGATGAGGACTGAAGCTTTCTTT.

This clonotype was seen ten or more times. This chain joins TRBV6-1 and TRBJ1-5; no firm D call. The CDR3 has 15 amino acids. Germline assignment: CDR1 MNHNS and CDR2 SASEGT. Trimming shortened V by 5 bases and J by 3 bases, and 14 bases separated the two germline ends. The CDR3 loop is CASSPPATHNQPQHF. DNA of the CDR3: TGTGCCAGCAGTCCACCGGCCACCCACAATCAGCCCCAGCATTTT.

The J gene is TRBJ1-6, the V gene TRBV28; D call uncertain. Germline V lookup: CDR1 MDHEN, CDR2 SYDVKM. V lost 3 bases to trimming and J lost 5 bases, with 8 bases between them. The CDR3 is made up of 14 amino acids. This CDR3 reads CASSFRQNNSPLHF. CDR3 bases: TGTGCCAGCAGTTTTCGGCAGAATAATTCACCCCTCCACTTT.

This chain joins TRBV3-1 and TRBJ2-5, with D tentatively TRBD2 (5 bases). The CDR3 sequence is 14 residues long. Looked up from germline, CDR1 is LGHDT and CDR2 is YNNKEL (reference sequence). V was shortened by 1 base and J by 10 bases, with 16 bases between the two germline ends. CDR3 in amino acids: CASSQASSRGSQYF. CDR3 DNA: TGTGCCAGCAGCCAAGCGTCTTCTCGAGGGAGCCAGTACTTC.

The rearrangement joins TRBV20-1 to TRBJ2-7, with 10 bases matching TRBD2. V lost 0 bases to trimming and J lost 0 bases; unmatched junction nucleotides: 8. Germline CDR1 DFQATT, CDR2 SNEGSKA (reference sequence). This CDR3 comprises 17 residues. The CDR3 DNA is TGCAGTGCTAGAGACAGGACAGGACTAGCGGTCTCCTACGAGCAGTACTTC. Its protein product is CSARDRTGLAVSYEQYF.

This clonotype is a singleton in its sample. One end of the junction does not line up with germline, which may come from a read error. This rearrangement joins TRBV7-2 to TRBJ2-5; either TRBD1 or TRBD2 may fit D (5 bases each). Germline CDR1 is SGHTA and CDR2 is FQGNSA. The CDR3 consists of 15 residues. The CDR3 sequence is CAISLAGTYQETQYF. The CDR3 DNA is TGTGCCATCAGCTTAGCAGGGACGTACCAAGAGACCCAGTACTTC.

This clonotype has a count of ten or more. V and J are TRBV24-1 and TRBJ2-5; the match to TRBD1 covers 7 bases. Germline V lookup: CDR1 KGHDR, CDR2 SFDVKD. CDR3 length: 13 amino acids. V dropped 5 bases and J dropped 11; count of bases not matched to a gene: 10. The CDR3 nucleotides are TGTGCCACCAGTGGACAGGGCGAACGGAGTCAGTACTTC. Encoded protein: CATSGQGERSQYF.

The chain has TRBV12-3 or TRBV12-4 and TRBJ1-1; D might be TRBD1 (6 bases). The CDR3 sequence is 14 residues long. V was pared by 5 bases and J by 1 base, with 11 bases between. The CDR3 region is CASSKQGTNTEAFF. DNA for the CDR3: TGTGCCAGCAGTAAACAGGGCACGAACACTGAAGCTTTCTTT.

The rearrangement links TRBV28 to TRBJ2-5; the match to TRBD2 covers 13 bases. V lost 6 bases, J lost 8 bases, and 12 bases stayed unmatched. The CDR3 is 16 residues long. Germline V gives CDR1 MDHEN, CDR2 SYDVKM. The DNA of the CDR3 is TGTGCCAGCAGCTCCGGACTAGCGGGGGTGGGGGATACCCAGTACTTC. This gives the protein CASSSGLAGVGDTQYF. The full variable domain, in which reference TRBV28 and TRBJ2-5 provide the parts outside the CDR3, is DVKVTQSSRYLVKRTGEKVFLECVQDMDHENMFWYRQDPGLGLRLIYFSYDVKMKEKGDIPEGYSVSREKKERFSLILESASTNQTSMYLCASSSGLAGVGDTQYFGPGTRLLVL.

This clonotype occurred many times. Germline and junction disagree at one end, which may indicate a read error. This chain connects TRBV10-3 to TRBJ1-2; 9 bases are a match to TRBD1. Germline CDR1 reads ENHRY; CDR2 reads SYGVKD. The CDR3 loop spans 13 amino acids. CDR3 region: CAVSPTGGEVYTF. DNA of the CDR3: TGTGCCGTCAGCCCCACAGGGGGCGAGGTCTACACCTTC.

This clonotype came up many times. The rearrangement joins TRBV6-5 to TRBJ2-5; TRBD1 aligns across 7 bases. The CDR3 contains 15 residues. V gave up 2 bases and J gave up 2 bases; unmatched junction bases: 5. The germline V gene encodes CDR1 MNHEY and CDR2 SVGAGI. The CDR3: CASSYHPGQQETQYF. DNA for the CDR3: TGTGCCAGCAGTTACCACCCGGGACAGCAAGAGACCCAGTACTTC.